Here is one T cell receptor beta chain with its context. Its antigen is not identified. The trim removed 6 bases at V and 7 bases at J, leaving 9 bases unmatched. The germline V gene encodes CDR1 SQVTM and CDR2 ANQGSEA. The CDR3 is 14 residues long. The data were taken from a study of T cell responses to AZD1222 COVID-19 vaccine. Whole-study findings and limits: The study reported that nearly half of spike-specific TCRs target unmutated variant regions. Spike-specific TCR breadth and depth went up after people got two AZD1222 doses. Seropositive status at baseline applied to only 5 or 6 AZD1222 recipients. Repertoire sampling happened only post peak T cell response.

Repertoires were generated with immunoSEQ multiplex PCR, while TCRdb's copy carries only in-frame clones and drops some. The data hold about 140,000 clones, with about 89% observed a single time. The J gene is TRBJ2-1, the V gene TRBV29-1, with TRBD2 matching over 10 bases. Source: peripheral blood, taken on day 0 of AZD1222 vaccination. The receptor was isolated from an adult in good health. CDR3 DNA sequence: TGCAGCGTAAGAGCGGGGGGGCCTTATAATGAGCAGTTCTTC. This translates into CSVRAGGPYNEQFF.